These 16 T cell receptor beta chains came from one sample sequenced in a study of blood T cell repertoires in COVID-19. The data were produced by immunoSEQ multiplex PCR, yet TCRdb's version contains in-frame clones alone and is incomplete. Of tens of thousands of clones listed, about 86% were seen once; the top ten hold 10% to 15%. Sequencing was carried out using peripheral blood. The origin of the receptors is a human donor in a cohort sampled during active COVID-19.

The rearrangement joins TRBV7-2 to TRBJ2-7; D remains unclear. Per germline, CDR1 SGHTA and CDR2 FQGNSA. The germline V and J ends were trimmed by 1 base and 3 bases, with 16 bases remaining between them. The length of the CDR3 is 16 residues. Here the CDR3 DNA reads TGTGCCAGCAGCTTAGGGTCGGGTAAATTAAGCTACGAGCAGTACTTC. It is translated as CASSLGSGKLSYEQYF.

The sample holds a few counts of this clone. The genes are TRBV27 and TRBJ1-2; weak D call: TRBD1 (5 bases). V lost 6 bases and J 5 bases, leaving 7 bases between the germline ends. In germline, CDR1 is MNHEY, CDR2 SMNVEV (reference sequence). The CDR3 covers 11 residues. CDR3 amino acids: CASSSGYGYTF. The CDR3 nucleotides are TGTGCCAGCAGCTCAGGGTATGGCTACACCTTC.

Here the CDR3 DNA reads TGCAGCGTTGATGAAGGGGGCGCCAGGGCCTACCAAGAGACCCAGTACTTC. Translating it yields CSVDEGGARAYQETQYF. This chain connects TRBV29-1 to TRBJ2-5; TRBD1 agrees at 7 bases. The CDR3 is 17 residues long. CDR1 and CDR2 (germline): SQVTM, ANQGSEA. V trimming: 3 bases; J trimming: 0 bases; junction bases outside the gene matches: 13.

The gene calls are TRBV6-2 or TRBV6-3 and TRBJ2-7, with TRBD1 matching 7 bases. From germline, CDR1 is MNHEY and CDR2 SVGEGT. V shed 3 bases, J shed 6 bases, and the junction held 5 bases outside the gene matches. The CDR3 covers 13 residues. The CDR3 is CASSYVGQTEQYF. CDR3 bases: TGTGCCAGCAGTTATGTGGGACAGACCGAGCAGTACTTC.

The rearrangement uses TRBV4-1 and TRBJ2-7, with TRBD2 matching over 7 bases. The CDR3 spans 16 residues. J lost 2 bases, V lost 1 base, and 8 bases had no gene match. CDR1 is MGHRA and CDR2 is YSYEKL in the germline V gene. The CDR3, as DNA: TGCGCCAGCAGCCAAGTTTTAGCGGGTACGACCTACGAGCAGTACTTC. Translation gives CASSQVLAGTTYEQYF.

This chain connects TRBV19 to TRBJ1-3; TRBD1 is a possible D gene (5 bases). This CDR3 has 18 amino acids. The V gene's germline CDR1 is LNHDA and CDR2 SQIVND (reference sequence). The ends were cut back, 4 bases at V and 4 bases at J, with 23 bases in the middle. The CDR3 DNA follows: TGTGCCAGTAGTACGATCGGGACTACCAATGCAGTCGGAAACACCATATATTTT. This codes for CASSTIGTTNAVGNTIYF.

This chain connects TRBV7-9 to TRBJ1-1; TRBD1 matches 7 bases. This CDR3 region has 13 residues. In germline, CDR1 is SEHNR, CDR2 FQNEAQ (reference sequence). V dropped 5 bases and J dropped 5; count of bases not matched to a gene: 5. The CDR3 DNA follows: TGTGCCAGCAGCGTGACAGGGAGGACTGAAGCTTTCTTT. Protein product: CASSVTGRTEAFF.

This clone appeared once. Within the sample, other DNA sequences also encode this same CDR3. CDR3 amino acids: CASSLAAGGYNEQFF. CDR3 nucleotides: TGTGCCAGCAGTCTAGCCGCGGGGGGCTACAATGAGCAGTTCTTC. The rearrangement uses TRBV27 and TRBJ2-1; 8 positions agree with TRBD2. The ends lost 5 bases at V and 3 bases at J; junction bases unmatched: 6. The CDR3 totals 15 residues. Germline V gives CDR1 MNHEY, CDR2 SMNVEV (reference sequence).

The chain couples TRBV29-1 to TRBJ2-5, with D unresolved. This CDR3 contains 14 residues. Trimming removed 2 bases from V and 0 bases from J, with 10 bases in between. In germline, CDR1 is SQVTM, CDR2 ANQGSEA. CDR3 DNA: TGCAGCGTTGAACTCCCAGAATACCAAGAGACCCAGTACTTC. Translation gives CSVELPEYQETQYF.

In nucleotides, the CDR3 is TGCAGTGCTAGGCCGGTAGAAGAGCAGTTCTTC. It is translated as CSARPVEEQFF. This chain uses TRBV20-1 with TRBJ2-1; no reliable D call. The length of the CDR3 is 11 residues. Germline loops: CDR1 DFQATT, CDR2 SNEGSKA (reference sequence). V was pared by 3 bases and J by 10 bases, with 10 bases between.

CDR3 coding DNA: TGTGCCAGCAGTTCCCCAGGGGCTGAAGCTTTCTTT. This sequence encodes CASSSPGAEAFF. V gene TRBV6-5 combines with J gene TRBJ1-1; TRBD1 might be the D (6 bases). Trimming removed 4 bases at V and 6 bases at J, with 9 bases between. This CDR3 is built from 12 residues. Germline lookup yields CDR1 MNHEY and CDR2 SVGAGI.

The chain links TRBV6-2 or TRBV6-3 to TRBJ1-5; no firm D call. The germline gives CDR1 MNHEY, CDR2 SVGEGT. Trimming cost V 2 bases and J 2 bases, with 13 bases left between them. The CDR3 is 16 amino acids. CDR3 DNA: TGTGCCAGCAGTTACAAAGTAGGCGGGGGCAATCAGCCCCAGCATTTT. Its protein product is CASSYKVGGGNQPQHF.

V is TRBV7-2 and J is TRBJ1-1, with no clear D. The CDR3 is 15 residues long. V was pared by 2 bases and J by 4 bases, with 14 bases between. Germline CDR1 SGHTA, CDR2 FQGNSA. Here the CDR3 DNA reads TGTGCCAGCAGCTTAAGTCGGGTTTATGGCACTGAAGCTTTCTTT. Protein: CASSLSRVYGTEAFF.

The chain joins TRBV7-3 to TRBJ2-1, with TRBD2 matching 8 bases. The V and J ends lost 1 base and 6 bases, in that order; junction bases with no gene match: 5. This CDR3 comprises 15 residues. CDR1 and CDR2 (germline): SGHTA, FQGTGA. The CDR3 loop reads CASSLIRGGSNEQFF. The DNA for the CDR3 is TGTGCCAGCAGCTTAATACGCGGGGGGTCCAATGAGCAGTTCTTC.

The chain employs TRBV28 and TRBJ2-7, with 9 bases aligning to TRBD2. The CDR3 loop spans 16 amino acids. The J segment lost 2 bases and the V segment lost 3 bases, leaving 8 bases of the junction unmatched. Germline CDR1 MDHEN, CDR2 SYDVKM. The CDR3: CASSLLLAGPPYEQYF. The CDR3 DNA sequence: TGTGCCAGCAGTTTGCTCCTAGCGGGACCTCCCTACGAGCAGTACTTC.

A few counts support this clone. The chain joins TRBV6-2 or TRBV6-3 to TRBJ2-3; TRBD2 aligns across 11 bases. The ends lost 4 bases at V and 4 bases at J; junction bases unmatched: 13. CDR1 is MNHEY and CDR2 is SVGEGT in the germline V gene. The CDR3 loop spans 18 amino acids. The CDR3 DNA reads TGTGCCAGCAGTTTTCCCCCCATAGCGGGAGGGCCGTCAGATACGCAGTATTTT. It encodes CASSFPPIAGGPSDTQYF.